This T cell receptor beta chain was sequenced in a study of T cell repertoires in aging, cancer and after chemotherapy. In the study overall: Roughly 8.8 million TCR reads made up the full dataset.

Rearranged V-D-J TRB sequences were amplified with a mixed TRB-A/B primer pool. TCRdb re-called the multiplex PCR reads with MiXCR, one entry per CDR3 protein. The data contain about 930 distinct CDR3 sequences, about a quarter of them singletons. TCR beta rearrangements were amplified from peripheral blood genomic DNA. Sequencing was done on a sample of blood. The receptor was isolated from a human donor with a solid tumor.

The CDR3, as DNA: TGTGCCAGTAGCCAGAGACCGAACACTGAAGCTTTCTTT. Translated, it gives CASSQRPNTEAFF. V is TRBV19 and J is TRBJ1-1; D remains ambiguous. The germline V gene has CDR1 LNHDA and CDR2 SQIVND (reference sequence). The V gene lost 6 bases and the J gene lost 1 base, with 9 bases spanning the gap. The CDR3 sequence is 13 residues long.